Sequencing of this T cell receptor beta chain was carried out in a study of T cell repertoires in aging, cancer and after chemotherapy. Looking at the study overall: Healthy donor repertoires were recorded over several months to years and showed clear clonal overlap.

In its sample, this clonotype was seen a few times. Its cognate antigen is unknown. J was trimmed by 8 bases and V by 8 bases; bases with no gene match: 8. Germline values: CDR1 LNHDA, CDR2 SQIVND (reference sequence). The CDR3 loop spans 12 amino acids. TRB rearrangements spanning V, D and J were amplified using mixed TRB-A/B primers. MiXCR was run by TCRdb on the multiplex PCR reads, yielding one entry per CDR3 protein. The sample holds roughly 3,900 distinct CDR3 sequences, over 25% seen once. Study observations and caveats: Loss of evenness, beyond lost richness, contributed to age-related TCR diversity decline in cancer patients. Rebound thymic output was suggested by rising median generation probability during chemotherapy in each cancer cohort. These repertoire data do not allow conclusions about immunological memory after chemotherapy.

The template was genomic DNA from peripheral blood, not RNA. The TCR comes from a human donor in good health. The genes are TRBV19 and TRBJ1-2, with TRBD1 matching over 7 bases. The specimen sequenced was blood. CDR3 sequence (DNA): TGTGCCAGTTCCCAGGGGGTAATAGGCTACACCTTC. Its translation is CASSQGVIGYTF. Combining the CDR3 with reference TRBV19 and TRBJ1-2 gives the whole variable domain DGGITQSPKYLFRKEGQNVTLSCEQNLNHDAMYWYRQDPGQGLRLIYYSQIVNDFQKGDIAEGYSVSREKKESFPLTVTSAQKNPTAFYLCASSQGVIGYTFGSGTRLTVV.